This T cell receptor (beta chain) was identified during a study of shared clonotypes between healthy human individuals. TCRdb's copy holds only in-frame clones and misses some; the assay was immunoSEQ multiplex PCR. Among under 600,000 clones, around 97% were seen once, and the ten largest hold around 0.058%. On this clone: Its antigen is unidentified.

General study points: Sample collection involved blood only; tissue repertoires are likely different. The generation probabilities recorded for non-shared clonotypes fell below those of clonotypes shared by all four donors.

The sequencing input was naive CD4+ T cells sorted from blood. Subset reported: CD45RA+ positively selected. The sequence came from a woman in her twenties or thirties in good health.

The CDR3 DNA sequence: TGTGCCAGCAGTTTAAGACCGCGGAGAGGGCCCCAGCATTTT. Its translation: CASSLRPRRGPQHF. V usage is TRBV28 and J usage is TRBJ1-5; D gene unclear. Trimming removed 2 bases at V and 9 bases at J, with 14 bases between. The CDR3 covers 14 residues. The germline V gene encodes CDR1 MDHEN and CDR2 SYDVKM. The variable domain in full, completed from reference TRBV28 and TRBJ1-5, reads DVKVTQSSRYLVKRTGEKVFLECVQDMDHENMFWYRQDPGLGLRLIYFSYDVKMKEKGDIPEGYSVSREKKERFSLILESASTNQTSMYLCASSLRPRRGPQHFGDGTRLSIL.